One and the same sample provided the 17 T cell receptor beta chains below, sequenced in a study of OX40 agonist ivuxolimab in advanced cancers. The library was generated by the immunoSEQ multiplex PCR assay. Here the immuneACCESS table is served through TCRdb, limited to in-frame sequences with V and J called. Missing clones are a known gap in these copies; in checked studies unresolved V genes cover under half, and the rest lacks a known reason. The sample has 75,000 to 100,000 clones on record, around 80% of them singletons. The biggest ten clones account for approximately 6.3% of the sample. The sequencing used CD4+ or CD8+ T cells sorted from blood, collected in a trial of the OX40 agonist ivuxolimab. These receptors came from an adult with an advanced solid tumor such as melanoma, head and neck, liver or kidney cancer.

The rearrangement links TRBV15 to TRBJ1-1, with 11 bases aligning to TRBD1. The CDR3 extends over 15 amino acids. The V and J ends lost 5 bases and 5 bases, in that order; junction bases with no gene match: 7. Per germline, CDR1 LNHNV and CDR2 YYDKDF (reference sequence). The CDR3 region has the DNA TGTGCCACCAGCGATGGACAGGGGGCGGGAACTGAAGCTTTCTTT. It codes for CATSDGQGAGTEAFF.

On this clone itself: This may stem from a read error, because a much larger clone lies one nucleotide away. Other nucleotide sequences from this sample produce the same CDR3. The CDR3 DNA reads TGTGCCAGCGGTCCTGCGGCTTTCGACGAGCAGTACTTC. Its protein product is CASGPAAFDEQYF. This chain connects TRBV25-1 to TRBJ2-5; D is ambiguous. The better agreement between TRBJ2-7 and the DNA end casts doubt on the J call. Germline loops: CDR1 MGHDK, CDR2 SYGVNS. This CDR3 comprises 13 residues.

The V call is TRBV5-1, the J call TRBJ2-7, with 8 bases identical to TRBD2. Germline-derived CDR1 and CDR2 are SGHRS and YFSETQ. After removal of 0 bases from V and 5 bases from J, the junction contained 7 bases not matched to a gene. This CDR3 region has 15 residues. The CDR3, as DNA: TGCGCCAGCAGCTTGGGAGGCGGGAGGATCCACGAGCAGTACTTC. Its translation is CASSLGGGRIHEQYF.

The chain uses TRBV10-3 and TRBJ2-3; D is possibly TRBD2 (5 bases). CDR1 and CDR2 (germline): ENHRY, SYGVKD. The CDR3 totals 15 residues. Trimming took 3 bases from V and 0 from J, leaving 10 bases between them. CDR3 DNA sequence: TGTGCCATCAGTGAAAGGGAGACTAGCACAGATACGCAGTATTTT. As protein: CAISERETSTDTQYF.

The genes are TRBV7-2 and TRBJ2-7; 9 positions match TRBD1. This CDR3 region has 14 residues. V trimming: 5 bases; J trimming: 4 bases; junction bases outside the gene matches: 6. CDR1 SGHTA and CDR2 FQGNSA come from the germline V gene. The CDR3 protein is CASSLLTGGYEQYF. CDR3 nucleotide sequence: TGTGCCAGCAGCCTATTGACAGGGGGTTACGAGCAGTACTTC.

The chain recombines TRBV5-1 with TRBJ2-2; TRBD1 matches 9 bases. The CDR3 runs 16 residues. The J segment lost 1 base and the V segment lost 1 base, leaving 2 bases of the junction unmatched. Germline V gives CDR1 SGHRS, CDR2 YFSETQ. The DNA for the CDR3 is TGCGCCAGCAGCTTGCAGGGACAGGGGAACACCGGGGAGCTGTTTTTT. It translates to CASSLQGQGNTGELFF.

V is TRBV25-1 and J is TRBJ1-2; D remains unclear. V lost 2 bases and J 3 bases, leaving 10 bases between the germline ends. The CDR3 length is 14 residues. Looked up from germline, CDR1 is MGHDK and CDR2 is SYGVNS. DNA of the CDR3: TGTGCCAGCAGTGAAGAAGGGTCTTACTATGGCTACACCTTC. As protein: CASSEEGSYYGYTF.

The chain couples TRBV25-1 to TRBJ2-3; D unresolved. The CDR3 is 16 amino acids. The germline CDR1 and CDR2 sequences are MGHDK and SYGVNS. The V and J ends lost 1 base and 2 bases respectively, with 13 bases between them. The CDR3 DNA sequence: TGTGCCAGCAGTGAATCCCCAGTGGCCAACACAGATACGCAGTATTTT. Translation: CASSESPVANTDTQYF.

V and J are TRBV9 and TRBJ2-1; no firm D call. Deletions cut 4 bases from V and 0 bases from J, with 11 bases between. CDR1 and CDR2 (germline): SGDLS, YYNGEE. The CDR3 length is 15 residues. CDR3 sequence (DNA): TGTGCCAGCAGCCTGGTAGGTAGCTCCTACAATGAGCAGTTCTTC. It yields the protein CASSLVGSSYNEQFF.

The gene calls are TRBV6-5 and TRBJ2-3, with D perhaps matching TRBD2 (6 bases). The V gene lost 2 bases and the J gene lost 9 bases, with 15 bases spanning the gap. Per germline, CDR1 MNHEY and CDR2 SVGAGI. The CDR3 consists of 14 residues. The CDR3 reads CASSYGGSGRTQYF. For the CDR3, the DNA is TGTGCCAGCAGTTACGGGGGGAGTGGGAGAACGCAGTATTTT.

This clone was counted only a few times. The genes are TRBV12-5 and TRBJ2-7; 14 nucleotides align to TRBD2. After removal of 5 bases from V and 0 bases from J, the junction contained 15 bases not matched to a gene. This CDR3 comprises 20 residues. CDR1 is LGHNT, CDR2 FRNRAP, per germline. This chain's CDR3 is CASGPTPGTSGSQSSYEQYF. The CDR3 bases are TGTGCTAGTGGTCCCACCCCCGGGACTAGCGGGAGTCAGAGCTCCTACGAGCAGTACTTC.

This clone was counted only a few times. The chain carries TRBV2 and TRBJ1-1, with D possibly being TRBD1 (6 bases). The CDR3 has 13 residues. The germline gives CDR1 SNHLY, CDR2 FYNNEI. V lost 8 bases to trimming and J lost 3 bases, with 13 bases between them. This chain's CDR3 is CASGSTGHTEAFF. The CDR3 nucleotides read TGTGCCAGCGGATCGACAGGACACACTGAAGCTTTCTTT.

The rearrangement links TRBV28 to TRBJ2-3; perhaps TRBD2 as D (6 bases). Between the trimmed V and J ends, which lost 7 bases and 6 bases, there was a span of 20 bases. The CDR3 covers 15 residues. Germline CDR1 reads MDHEN; CDR2 reads SYDVKM. The CDR3 nucleotides are TGTGCCAGCACCCCTGGCGGGAATGTGAGGGATACGCAGTATTTT. This gives the protein CASTPGGNVRDTQYF.

The chain links TRBV27 to TRBJ1-4, with 7 positions matching TRBD1. This CDR3 region has 14 residues. Per germline, CDR1 MNHEY and CDR2 SMNVEV (reference sequence). J lost 5 bases, V lost 5 bases, and 5 bases had no gene match. CDR3 residues: CASSPGQRNEKLFF. CDR3 DNA: TGTGCCAGCAGTCCGGGACAGCGAAATGAAAAACTGTTTTTT.

The V and J genes are TRBV5-1 and TRBJ2-3, with TRBD2 identical over 8 bases. This CDR3 is built from 15 residues. Per germline, CDR1 SGHRS and CDR2 YFSETQ. Trimming cost V 6 bases and J 5 bases; bases outside gene matches: 11. The DNA for the CDR3 is TGCGCCAGCACCCTAAACGGGAGGGGTCGAGATACGCAGTATTTT. Protein: CASTLNGRGRDTQYF.

This rearrangement joins TRBV7-9 to TRBJ1-2; perhaps TRBD1 as D (6 bases). This CDR3 has 14 amino acids. Trimming took 5 bases from V and 4 from J, leaving 14 bases between them. In germline, CDR1 is SEHNR, CDR2 FQNEAQ (reference sequence). The chain's CDR3 is CASSEQTGTYGYTF. For the CDR3, the DNA is TGTGCCAGCAGCGAACAAACAGGGACCTATGGCTACACCTTC.

The chain is built from TRBV7-2 and TRBJ2-7; D unresolved. Germline values: CDR1 SGHTA, CDR2 FQGNSA. V lost 5 bases, J lost 1 base, and 12 bases lay in between. The CDR3 is 14 amino acids. This CDR3 reads CASSPRAYSYEQYF. Here the CDR3 DNA reads TGTGCCAGCAGCCCAAGGGCCTATTCCTACGAGCAGTACTTC.